This T cell receptor (beta chain) originates from a study of blood T cell repertoires in COVID-19. The method was immunoSEQ multiplex PCR; TCRdb's version includes in-frame clones alone and lacks a portion of them. This sample has 250,000 to 350,000 clones, with around 87% found just once. Trimming stripped 0 bases from V and 7 bases from J, with 15 bases between. Germline V gene lookup returns CDR1 MNHEY and CDR2 SVGAGI. The CDR3 has 15 residues. Participant ages covered about 18 to 90 years across about 25 US areas. The chain carries TRBV6-5 and TRBJ1-1, with D unresolved. This TCR was recovered from a woman aged 25 to 39 who had recovered from COVID-19. Sequencing was performed on PBMCs or T cells enriched from blood (not recorded which). CDR3 protein: CASSYSAAVSFEAFF. The CDR3 nucleotides are TGTGCCAGCAGTTACTCCGCGGCAGTTTCCTTTGAAGCTTTCTTT.